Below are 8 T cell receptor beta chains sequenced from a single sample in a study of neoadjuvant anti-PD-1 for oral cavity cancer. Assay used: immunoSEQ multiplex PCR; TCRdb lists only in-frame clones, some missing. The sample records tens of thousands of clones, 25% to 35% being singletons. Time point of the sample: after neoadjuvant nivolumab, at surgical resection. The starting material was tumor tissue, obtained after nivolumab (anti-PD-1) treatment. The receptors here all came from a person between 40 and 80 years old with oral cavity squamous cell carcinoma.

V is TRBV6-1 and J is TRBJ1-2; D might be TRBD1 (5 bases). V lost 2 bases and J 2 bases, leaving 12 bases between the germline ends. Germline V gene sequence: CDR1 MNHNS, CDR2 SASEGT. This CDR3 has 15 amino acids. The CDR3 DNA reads TGTGCCAGCAGTGAAATAGGGGTGGGGAACTATGGCTACACCTTC. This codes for CASSEIGVGNYGYTF.

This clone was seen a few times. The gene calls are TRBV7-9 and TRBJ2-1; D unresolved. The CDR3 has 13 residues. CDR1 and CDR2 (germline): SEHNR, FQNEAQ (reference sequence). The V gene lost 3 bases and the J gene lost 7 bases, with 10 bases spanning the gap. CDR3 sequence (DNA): TGTGCCAGCAGCTTCGGATCCCCGAATGAGCAGTTCTTC. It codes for CASSFGSPNEQFF. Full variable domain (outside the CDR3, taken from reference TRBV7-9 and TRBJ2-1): DTGVSQNPRHKITKRGQNVTFRCDPISEHNRLYWYRQTLGQGPEFLTYFQNEAQLEKSRLLSDRFSAERPKGSFSTLEIQRTEQGDSAMYLCASSFGSPNEQFFGPGTRLTVL.

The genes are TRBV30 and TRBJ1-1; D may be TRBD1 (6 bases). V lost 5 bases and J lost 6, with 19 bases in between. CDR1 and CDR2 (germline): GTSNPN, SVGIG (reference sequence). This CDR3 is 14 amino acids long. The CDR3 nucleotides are TGTGCCTGGGGTACAGGGTTTTCGACCCCTGAAGCTTTCTTT. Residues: CAWGTGFSTPEAFF.

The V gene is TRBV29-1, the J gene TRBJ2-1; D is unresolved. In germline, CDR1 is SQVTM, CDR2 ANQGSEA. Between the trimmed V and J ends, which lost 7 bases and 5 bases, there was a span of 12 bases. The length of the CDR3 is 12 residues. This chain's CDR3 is CSAGFTDNEQFF. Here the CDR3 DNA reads TGCAGCGCCGGTTTCACCGACAATGAGCAGTTCTTC.

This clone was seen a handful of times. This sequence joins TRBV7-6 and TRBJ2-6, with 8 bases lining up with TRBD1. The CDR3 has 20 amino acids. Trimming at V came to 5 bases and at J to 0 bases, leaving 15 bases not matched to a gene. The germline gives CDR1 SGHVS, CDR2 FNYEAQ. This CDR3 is CASSTSLRTGKSSGANVLTF. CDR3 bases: TGTGCCAGCAGCACCAGCCTAAGGACAGGGAAAAGCTCTGGGGCCAACGTCCTGACTTTC.

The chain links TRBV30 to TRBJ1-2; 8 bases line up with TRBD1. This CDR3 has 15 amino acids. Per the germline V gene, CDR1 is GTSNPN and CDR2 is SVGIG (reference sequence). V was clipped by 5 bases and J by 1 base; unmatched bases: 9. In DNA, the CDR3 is TGTGCCTGGGCCGGGACAGGCACCATTAACTATGGCTACACCTTC. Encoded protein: CAWAGTGTINYGYTF. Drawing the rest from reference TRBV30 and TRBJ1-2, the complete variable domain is SQTIHQWPATLVQPVGSPLSLECTVEGTSNPNLYWYRQAAGRGLQLLFYSVGIGQISSEVPQNLSASRPQDRQFILSSKKLLLSDSGFYLCAWAGTGTINYGYTFGSGTRLTVV.

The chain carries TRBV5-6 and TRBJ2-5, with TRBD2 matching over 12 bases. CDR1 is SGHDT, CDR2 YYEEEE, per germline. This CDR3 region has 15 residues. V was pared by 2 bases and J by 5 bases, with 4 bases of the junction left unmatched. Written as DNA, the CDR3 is TGTGCCAGCAGCTTCCTAGCGGGGGGGCGGGAGACCCAGTACTTC. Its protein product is CASSFLAGGRETQYF.

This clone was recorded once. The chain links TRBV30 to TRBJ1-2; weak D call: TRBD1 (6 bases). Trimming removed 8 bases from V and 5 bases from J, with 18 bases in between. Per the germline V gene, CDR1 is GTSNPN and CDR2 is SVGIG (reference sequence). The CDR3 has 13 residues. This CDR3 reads CARSGTNKYGYTF. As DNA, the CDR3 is TGTGCCCGTTCCGGGACAAACAAGTATGGCTACACCTTC.